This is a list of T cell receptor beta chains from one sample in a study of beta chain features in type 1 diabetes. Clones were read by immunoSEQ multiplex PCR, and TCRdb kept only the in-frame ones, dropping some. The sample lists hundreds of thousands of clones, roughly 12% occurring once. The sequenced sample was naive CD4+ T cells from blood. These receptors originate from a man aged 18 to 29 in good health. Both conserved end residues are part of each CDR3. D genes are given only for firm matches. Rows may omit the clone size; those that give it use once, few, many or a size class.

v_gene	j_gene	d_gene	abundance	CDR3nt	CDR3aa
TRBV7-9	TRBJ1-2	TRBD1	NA	TGTGCCAGCAGTCTTGGACAGGGTAATGGCTACACCTTC	CASSLGQGNGYTF
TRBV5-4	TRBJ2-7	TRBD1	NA	TGTGCCAGCAGCTACGAACCGGGACAGGGGCTCTACGAGCAGTACTTC	CASSYEPGQGLYEQYF
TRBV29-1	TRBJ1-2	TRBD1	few	TGCAGCGTGGGGGGACAGGGTATTCCATACACCTTC	CSVGGQGIPYTF
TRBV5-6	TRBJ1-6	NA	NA	TGTGCCAGCAGCTTGGGCAGGGATGGATCACCCCTCCACTTT	CASSLGRDGSPLHF
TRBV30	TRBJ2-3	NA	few	TGTGCCCTCGGATCAGGGGGGAACACAGATACGCAGTATTTT	CALGSGGNTDTQYF
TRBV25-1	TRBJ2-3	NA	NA	TGTGCCAGCAGTGAATTTAGGACTAGCACAGATACGCAGTATTTT	CASSEFRTSTDTQYF
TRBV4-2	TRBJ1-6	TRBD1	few	TGTGCCAGCAGCCCCGACAGGGGAGTTTCACCCCTCCACTTT	CASSPDRGVSPLHF
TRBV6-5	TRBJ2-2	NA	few	TGTGCCAGCAGAGGACCAGGGACCGGGGAGCTGTTTTTT	CASRGPGTGELFF
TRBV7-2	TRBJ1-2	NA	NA	TGTGCCAGCAGCTCTCAGGGTTTTACGGACTATGGCTACACCTTC	CASSSQGFTDYGYTF
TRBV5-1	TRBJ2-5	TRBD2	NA	TGCGCCAGCAGCCCGGGGGGACAAGAGACCCAGTACTTC	CASSPGGQETQYF
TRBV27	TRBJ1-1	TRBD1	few	TGTGCCAGCAGTAACAGGACAGGGGGCACTGAAGCTTTCTTT	CASSNRTGGTEAFF
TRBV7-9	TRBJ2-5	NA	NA	TGTGCCAGCAGCTTGTTCGGGGAGCGGGAGACCCAGTACTTC	CASSLFGERETQYF
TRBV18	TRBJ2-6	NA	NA	TGTGCCAGCTCACCGATGACAGGCGAGAGCTCTGGGGCCAACGTCCTGACTTTC	CASSPMTGESSGANVLTF
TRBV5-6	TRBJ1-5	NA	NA	TGTGCCAGCAGCGCCCGCCGGTCTCAGCCCCAGCATTTT	CASSARRSQPQHF
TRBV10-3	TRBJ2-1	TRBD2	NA	TGTGCCATCAGCTTAGCGGGAGCGTCCTACAATGAGCAGTTCTTC	CAISLAGASYNEQFF
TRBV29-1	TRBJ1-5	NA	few	TGCAGCGTACAAACAGGGATCAATCAGCCCCAGCATTTT	CSVQTGINQPQHF
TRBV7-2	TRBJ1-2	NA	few	TGTGCCAGCAGCCGAACAACCGGGTCCATTCTTTATGGCTACACCTTC	CASSRTTGSILYGYTF
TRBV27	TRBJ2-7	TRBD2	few	TGTGCCAGCAGGCTAGCGGGAGTCGACGAGCAGTACTTC	CASRLAGVDEQYF
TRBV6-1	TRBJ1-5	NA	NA	TGTGCCATCCGTACAGGGACCGGGTATCAGCCCCAGCATTTT	CAIRTGTGYQPQHF
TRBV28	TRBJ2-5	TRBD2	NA	TGTGCCAGCAGTTGGTGGAGCGGGAGAGATGGTCAGTACTTC	CASSWWSGRDGQYF
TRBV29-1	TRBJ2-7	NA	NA	TGCAGCGTCGGATTTAGAGGCTACGAGCAGTACTTC	CSVGFRGYEQYF
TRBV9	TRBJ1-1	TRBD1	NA	TGTGCCAGCAGCGTTACCGGGACAGCGAACACTGAAGCTTTCTTT	CASSVTGTANTEAFF
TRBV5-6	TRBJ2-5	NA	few	TGTGCCAGCAGCCGGACCCCGGGGTACCAAGAGACCCAGTACTTC	CASSRTPGYQETQYF
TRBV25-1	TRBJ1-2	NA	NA	TGTGCCAGCAGTGAGTTCGACTATGGCTACACCTTC	CASSEFDYGYTF
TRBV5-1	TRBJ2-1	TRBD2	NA	TGCGCCAGCAGCCAGGGACTAGCGGGAAGTCATGAGCAGTTCTTC	CASSQGLAGSHEQFF
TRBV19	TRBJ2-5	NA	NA	TGTGCCAGTAGTACAGGGCGGACGGAGACCCAGTACTTC	CASSTGRTETQYF
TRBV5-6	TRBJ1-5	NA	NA	TGTGCCAGCAGCTTTACAGGTCTTCCTCAGCCCCAGCATTTT	CASSFTGLPQPQHF
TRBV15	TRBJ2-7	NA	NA	TGTGCCACCAGCAAGGACAGGAGGGGCTACGAGCAGTACTTC	CATSKDRRGYEQYF
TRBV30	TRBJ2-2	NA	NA	TGTGCCTGGAGAGCAGGGTTGTTTAGGGCCGGGGAGCTGTTTTTT	CAWRAGLFRAGELFF
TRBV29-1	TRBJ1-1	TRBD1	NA	TGCAGCGTTGAGGTTGTAAAGAACAGGGGGACTGAAGCTTTCTTT	CSVEVVKNRGTEAFF
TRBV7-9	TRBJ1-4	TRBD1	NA	TGTGCCAGCAGCTCCAGGGGGAGCCCCGATGAAAAACTGTTTTTT	CASSSRGSPDEKLFF
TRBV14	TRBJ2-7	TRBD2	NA	TGTGCCAGCAGCCGGGGTGGACTAGCGGGCCGATTCGAGCAGTACTTC	CASSRGGLAGRFEQYF
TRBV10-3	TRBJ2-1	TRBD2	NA	TGTGCCATCAGAGCTAGCGGGAAATACAATGAGCAGTTCTTC	CAIRASGKYNEQFF
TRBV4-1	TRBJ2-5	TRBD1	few	TGCGCCAGCAGCCAAGAAGGCACAGGGGGGTGGGAGACCCAGTACTTC	CASSQEGTGGWETQYF
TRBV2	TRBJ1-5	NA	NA	TGTGCCAGCAGCGACTTGGCTCAGCCCCAGCATTTT	CASSDLAQPQHF
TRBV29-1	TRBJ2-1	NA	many	TGCAGCTCCCGGCGGTCCAATAAGGAGCAGTTCTTC	CSSRRSNKEQFF
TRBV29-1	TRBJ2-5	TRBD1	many	TGCAGCGTACTCGGGACAGATCAAGAGACCCAGTACTTC	CSVLGTDQETQYF
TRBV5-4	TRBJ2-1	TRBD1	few	TGTGCCAGCAGCTTTGGGTGGGACAGGTTTACTAACAATGAGCAGTTCTTC	CASSFGWDRFTNNEQFF
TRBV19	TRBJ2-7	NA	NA	TGTGCCAGTAGTACAACGTCGGCAGAGGGCTACGAGCAGTACTTC	CASSTTSAEGYEQYF
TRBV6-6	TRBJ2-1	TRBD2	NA	TGTGCCAGCAGGGTCTTAGCGGGAGTAATTGAGCAGTTCTTC	CASRVLAGVIEQFF
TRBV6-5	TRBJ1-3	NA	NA	TGTGCCAGCAGTGACTCCGGGGGCTCTGGAAACACCATATATTTT	CASSDSGGSGNTIYF
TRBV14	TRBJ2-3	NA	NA	TGTGCCAGCAGCCAAGATCTGGCTAGAGATACGCAGTATTTT	CASSQDLARDTQYF
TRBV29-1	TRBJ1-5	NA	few	TGCAGCGTTGGGGGCAGCAATCAGCCCCAGCATTTT	CSVGGSNQPQHF
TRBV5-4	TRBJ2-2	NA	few	TGTGCCAGCAGCTTGGTCAGGAACACCGGGGAGCTGTTTTTT	CASSLVRNTGELFF
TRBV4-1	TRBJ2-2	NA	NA	TGCGCCAGCAGCCAAGATCTCGCAGGAACGGCGAACACCGGGGAGCTGTTTTTT	CASSQDLAGTANTGELFF
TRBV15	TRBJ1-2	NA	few	TGTGCCACCAGCAGAGATCAAAGCGACGGTCAGGGCTACACCTTC	CATSRDQSDGQGYTF
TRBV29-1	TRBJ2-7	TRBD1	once	TGCAGCGTTGAGTTGGGACAGGGTGGGAACGAGCAGTACTTC	CSVELGQGGNEQYF
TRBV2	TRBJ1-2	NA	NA	TGTGCCAGCAGTGAAGTCGGGATCGCCTATGGCTACACCTTC	CASSEVGIAYGYTF
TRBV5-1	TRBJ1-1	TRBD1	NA	TGCGCCAGCAGCTTCTGGACAGGGGGCGAACGCACTGAAGCTTTCTTT	CASSFWTGGERTEAFF
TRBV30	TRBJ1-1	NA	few	TGTGCCTGGAGTGCCGACAGAGGGAACACTGAAGCTTTCTTT	CAWSADRGNTEAFF
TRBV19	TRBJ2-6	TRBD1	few	TGTGCCAGTAGTTCCAGGACAGGGGACTCTGGGGCCAACGTCCTGACTTTC	CASSSRTGDSGANVLTF
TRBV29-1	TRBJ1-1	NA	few	TGCAGCGTTACCAGGACAGCTATGAACACTGAAGCTTTCTTT	CSVTRTAMNTEAFF
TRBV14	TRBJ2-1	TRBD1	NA	TGTGCCAGCAGCCAAAGGGTGGGACAGGGATACAATGAGCAGTTCTTC	CASSQRVGQGYNEQFF
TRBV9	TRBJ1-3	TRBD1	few	TGTGCCAGCAGCGGAGGACAGGGGCTCAGAAGCACCATATATTTT	CASSGGQGLRSTIYF
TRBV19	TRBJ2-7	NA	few	TGTGCCAGTAGTACCAACTACGAGCAGTACTTC	CASSTNYEQYF
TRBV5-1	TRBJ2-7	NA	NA	TGCGCCAGCGGCCGGGACTCCTACGAGCAGTACTTC	CASGRDSYEQYF
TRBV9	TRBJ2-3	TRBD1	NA	TGTGCCAGCAGCGTCGGACAGGGGTCAGATACGCAGTATTTT	CASSVGQGSDTQYF